A single sample is the source of the 25 T cell receptor beta chains below, sequenced in a study of blood T cell repertoires in COVID-19. Profiling relied on immunoSEQ multiplex PCR, and the TCRdb table lists in-frame clones only, not all of them. The sample holds about 160,000 clones, 85% to 90% seen once. Sequencing was performed on peripheral blood. The receptors were gathered from a man between 60 and 70 years old with COVID-19, enrolled during active disease.

The chain uses TRBV11-3 and TRBJ1-1; D is unclear. Germline CDR1 reads SGHNT; CDR2 reads YENEEA. Deletions cut 5 bases from V and 0 bases from J, with 7 bases between. This CDR3 is 13 amino acids long. The CDR3 is CASSKTLNTEAFF. The CDR3, as DNA: TGTGCCAGCAGCAAAACTTTGAACACTGAAGCTTTCTTT.

The table lists this clone with a few counts. The DNA of the CDR3 is TGCGCCAGCAGCGTGGGACAGGGAAATGGGGCCAACGTCCTGACTTTC. It is translated as CASSVGQGNGANVLTF. The rearrangement links TRBV5-1 to TRBJ2-6, with 9 nucleotides matching TRBD1. Germline CDR1 is SGHRS and CDR2 is YFSETQ. The CDR3 has 16 amino acids. After removal of 4 bases from V and 3 bases from J, the junction contained 5 bases not matched to a gene. Drawing the rest from reference TRBV5-1 and TRBJ2-6, the complete variable domain is KAGVTQTPRYLIKTRGQQVTLSCSPISGHRSVSWYQQTPGQGLQFLFEYFSETQRNKGNFPGRFSGRQFSNSRSEMNVSTLELGDSALYLCASSVGQGNGANVLTFGAGSRLTVL.

The chain uses TRBV30 and TRBJ1-5; weak D call: TRBD1 (6 bases). V was clipped by 0 bases and J by 6 bases, with 12 bases between them. The CDR3 is 14 residues long. The germline V gene encodes CDR1 GTSNPN and CDR2 SVGIG (reference sequence). The CDR3 here is CAWSVLQGSQPQHF. The CDR3, as DNA: TGTGCCTGGAGTGTACTACAGGGTAGTCAGCCCCAGCATTTT.

V is TRBV6-5 and J is TRBJ2-5; tentatively, D is TRBD2 (7 bases). Deletions cut 7 bases from V and 2 bases from J, with 14 bases between. The germline V gene has CDR1 MNHEY and CDR2 SVGAGI. The CDR3 has 14 amino acids. The CDR3 protein is CASTKGGAQETQYF. CDR3 bases: TGTGCCAGCACCAAGGGGGGGGCGCAAGAGACCCAGTACTTC.

The J gene is TRBJ1-4, the V gene TRBV5-4, with a weak D call TRBD1 (6 bases). Trimming took 0 bases from V and 5 from J, leaving 14 bases between them. The CDR3 is 16 residues long. Germline values: CDR1 SGHNT, CDR2 YYREEE (reference sequence). The CDR3 coding sequence is TGTGCCAGCAGCTTGGTAGGGGGAGGGCTCAATGAAAAACTGTTTTTT. Translated: CASSLVGGGLNEKLFF. The complete variable domain, with remaining parts taken from reference TRBV5-4 and TRBJ1-4, reads ETGVTQSPTHLIKTRGQQVTLRCSSQSGHNTVSWYQQALGQGPQFIFQYYREEENGRGNFPPRFSGLQFPNYSSELNVNALELDDSALYLCASSLVGGGLNEKLFFGSGTQLSVL.

The V and J genes are TRBV6-5 and TRBJ1-1, with D uncertain. Germline loops: CDR1 MNHEY, CDR2 SVGAGI. Trimming cost V 6 bases and J 5 bases, with 16 bases left between them. The CDR3 has 14 amino acids. CDR3 coding DNA: TGTGCCAGCAGCCAAGAGAGGTCGGGGACTGAAGCTTTCTTT. It specifies CASSQERSGTEAFF.

Only one count was recorded for this clone. This chain joins TRBV19 and TRBJ1-2, with D unclear. CDR3 length: 14 amino acids. Trimming removed 2 bases from V and 3 bases from J, with 10 bases in between. Germline-derived CDR1 and CDR2 are LNHDA and SQIVND (reference sequence). The CDR3 here is CASSIRWGDYGYTF. CDR3 DNA sequence: TGTGCCAGTAGTATAAGGTGGGGAGACTATGGCTACACCTTC.

The rearrangement joins TRBV5-6 to TRBJ2-7; TRBD1 might be the D (6 bases). This CDR3 has 13 amino acids. V was shortened by 4 bases and J by 3 bases, with 11 bases between the two germline ends. Germline CDR1 SGHDT, CDR2 YYEEEE. DNA of the CDR3: TGTGCCAGCAGCCAAGGACAGAACTACGAGCAGTACTTC. This encodes CASSQGQNYEQYF.

This clone was seen a single time. V usage is TRBV6-5 and J usage is TRBJ2-1; 10 bases align to TRBD2. The V gene end was trimmed by 10 bases and the J gene end by 1 base; junction bases not matched to a gene: 7. The CDR3 is 15 amino acids. Germline lookup yields CDR1 MNHEY and CDR2 SVGAGI. The CDR3 sequence: CATASSGGSYNEQFF. The DNA for the CDR3 is TGTGCCACCGCGTCTAGCGGGGGTTCCTACAATGAGCAGTTCTTC.

The CDR3 nucleotides are TGTGCCAGCAGCTTGGATGGATCAGGGGTGGGGTATGGCTACACCTTC. Encoded protein: CASSLDGSGVGYGYTF. This chain uses TRBV5-6 with TRBJ1-2, with D tentatively TRBD1 (6 bases). Germline V gene sequence: CDR1 SGHDT, CDR2 YYEEEE. The CDR3 spans 16 residues. V was cut by 0 bases and J by 5 bases, with 17 bases left in between.

This chain uses TRBV5-6 with TRBJ1-4; TRBD1 matches at 11 bases. The CDR3 sequence is 14 residues long. Germline-derived CDR1 and CDR2 are SGHDT and YYEEEE. V shed 3 bases, J shed 7 bases, and the junction held 2 bases outside the gene matches. The DNA of the CDR3 is TGTGCCAGCAGCTCTGGACAGGGGGCTGAAAAACTGTTTTTT. It is translated as CASSSGQGAEKLFF.

This rearrangement joins TRBV18 to TRBJ1-2; TRBD1 aligns across 9 bases. This CDR3 is 19 amino acids long. Germline assignment: CDR1 KGHSH and CDR2 LQKENI. Trimming at V came to 0 bases and at J to 7 bases, leaving 18 bases not matched to a gene. CDR3 residues: CASSPPGQGPRRDLGGYTF. As DNA, the CDR3 is TGTGCCAGCTCACCACCGGGACAGGGACCTCGACGTGATTTAGGTGGCTACACCTTC.

This chain connects TRBV6-6 to TRBJ2-1; 8 bases are a match to TRBD2. The germline gives CDR1 MNHNY, CDR2 SVGAGI (reference sequence). The V segment lost 7 bases and the J segment 0 bases; nucleotides outside the gene matches: 5. The CDR3 length is 15 residues. CDR3 DNA sequence: TGTGCCAGCACGTCGCGGGGGGCCTCCTACAATGAGCAGTTCTTC. Translated: CASTSRGASYNEQFF.

This rearrangement joins TRBV5-1 to TRBJ2-2, with 8 bases that match TRBD1. Unmatched junction bases numbered 6, after V lost 3 bases and J lost 5 bases. Germline V lookup: CDR1 SGHRS, CDR2 YFSETQ. The CDR3 is 15 amino acids. CDR3: CASSYRQGLTGELFF. In DNA, the CDR3 is TGCGCCAGCAGCTATCGACAGGGGCTTACCGGGGAGCTGTTTTTT.

The chain joins TRBV29-1 to TRBJ1-3, with D hard to call. V was shortened by 7 bases and J by 2 bases, with 15 bases between the two germline ends. This CDR3 contains 14 residues. The germline V gene encodes CDR1 SQVTM and CDR2 ANQGSEA. CDR3 nucleotides: TGCAGCGCCGGAACGGGTCCCACTGGAAACACCATATATTTT. Its protein product is CSAGTGPTGNTIYF.

The J gene is TRBJ2-5, the V gene TRBV4-1; the D gene is possibly TRBD2 (6 bases). Trimming cost V 0 bases and J 7 bases, with 15 bases left between them. Germline assignment: CDR1 MGHRA and CDR2 YSYEKL. The CDR3 sequence is 15 residues long. CDR3 bases: TGCGCCAGCAGCCAAGATCGCTTTAGCGGCGGGACCCAGTACTTC. Protein sequence: CASSQDRFSGGTQYF.

The rearrangement joins TRBV27 to TRBJ1-4, with TRBD1 identical over 7 bases. The germline V gene has CDR1 MNHEY and CDR2 SMNVEV (reference sequence). The CDR3 is 16 residues long. With V trimmed by 5 bases and J by 3 bases, 9 bases remained unmatched. Here the CDR3 reads CASSARNRGSNEKLFF. CDR3 in DNA: TGTGCCAGCAGTGCTCGTAACAGGGGATCTAATGAAAAACTGTTTTTT.

The J gene is TRBJ2-1, the V gene TRBV7-2; D is ambiguous. The CDR3 consists of 13 residues. Deletions cut 2 bases from V and 8 bases from J, with 10 bases between. The germline V gene has CDR1 SGHTA and CDR2 FQGNSA. CDR3 DNA sequence: TGTGCCAGCAGCTTATCCAGCCTAGATGAGCAGTTCTTC. Its translation: CASSLSSLDEQFF.

This clone was observed a single time. J is TRBJ1-3 and V is TRBV5-5; D remains ambiguous. The CDR3 contains 15 residues. The germline V and J ends were trimmed by 0 bases and 1 base, with 8 bases remaining between them. Germline CDR1 reads SGHKS; CDR2 reads YYEKEE (reference sequence). CDR3 nucleotides: TGTGCCAGCAGCTTGGGCACAGTTTCTGGAAACACCATATATTTT. Its protein product is CASSLGTVSGNTIYF.

This chain joins TRBV5-4 and TRBJ2-2, with TRBD2 matching 9 bases. The V and J ends lost 1 base and 5 bases, in that order; junction bases with no gene match: 6. The CDR3 loop spans 16 amino acids. CDR1 is SGHNT and CDR2 is YYREEE in the germline V gene (reference sequence). CDR3 bases: TGTGCCAGCAGCTTGCTGGCGGGAGGGGATACCGGGGAGCTGTTTTTT. Translation: CASSLLAGGDTGELFF. Drawing the rest from reference TRBV5-4 and TRBJ2-2, the complete variable domain is ETGVTQSPTHLIKTRGQQVTLRCSSQSGHNTVSWYQQALGQGPQFIFQYYREEENGRGNFPPRFSGLQFPNYSSELNVNALELDDSALYLCASSLLAGGDTGELFFGEGSRLTVL.

The rearrangement uses TRBV28 and TRBJ1-4, with TRBD1 matching over 8 bases. This CDR3 is built from 14 residues. Germline loops: CDR1 MDHEN, CDR2 SYDVKM. The trim removed 5 bases at V and 7 bases at J, leaving 6 bases unmatched. The CDR3 protein is CASSKRQGTEKLFF. The CDR3 coding sequence is TGTGCCAGCAGTAAACGACAGGGGACTGAAAAACTGTTTTTT.

This clone was picked up a small number of times. The rearrangement uses TRBV19 and TRBJ2-1, with 8 nucleotides matching TRBD2. From germline, CDR1 is LNHDA and CDR2 SQIVND (reference sequence). Unmatched junction bases numbered 6, after V lost 11 bases and J lost 0 bases. The CDR3 length is 14 residues. The CDR3 bases are TGTGCCTGCGCCGGGACTAGCTCCTACAATGAGCAGTTCTTC. It encodes CACAGTSSYNEQFF.

The chain couples TRBV7-3 to TRBJ1-2, with a possible D match to TRBD1 (6 bases). This CDR3 is 14 amino acids long. Germline V gene lookup returns CDR1 SGHTA and CDR2 FQGTGA. Trimming left V 2 bases short and J 7 bases short, with 14 bases between. The CDR3 spells CASSLDRSGLGYTF. CDR3 DNA: TGTGCCAGCAGCTTAGACAGGAGTGGTCTTGGCTACACCTTC.

The chain joins TRBV28 to TRBJ2-7, with D possibly matching TRBD1 (6 bases). Germline CDR1 reads MDHEN; CDR2 reads SYDVKM. V lost 6 bases and J 3 bases, leaving 15 bases between the germline ends. The CDR3 loop spans 14 amino acids. The CDR3 nucleotides are TGTGCCAGCAGAACCACAGGGTCGGTCTACGAGCAGTACTTC. As protein: CASRTTGSVYEQYF.

This sequence joins TRBV11-3 and TRBJ1-4; 7 bases are a match to TRBD1. This CDR3 region has 15 residues. CDR1 is SGHNT and CDR2 is YENEEA in the germline V gene. Unmatched junction bases numbered 6, after V lost 4 bases and J lost 4 bases. The CDR3 bases are TGTGCCAGCAGCTCGCTGGGACAGAATAATGAAAAACTGTTTTTT. Translating gives CASSSLGQNNEKLFF.